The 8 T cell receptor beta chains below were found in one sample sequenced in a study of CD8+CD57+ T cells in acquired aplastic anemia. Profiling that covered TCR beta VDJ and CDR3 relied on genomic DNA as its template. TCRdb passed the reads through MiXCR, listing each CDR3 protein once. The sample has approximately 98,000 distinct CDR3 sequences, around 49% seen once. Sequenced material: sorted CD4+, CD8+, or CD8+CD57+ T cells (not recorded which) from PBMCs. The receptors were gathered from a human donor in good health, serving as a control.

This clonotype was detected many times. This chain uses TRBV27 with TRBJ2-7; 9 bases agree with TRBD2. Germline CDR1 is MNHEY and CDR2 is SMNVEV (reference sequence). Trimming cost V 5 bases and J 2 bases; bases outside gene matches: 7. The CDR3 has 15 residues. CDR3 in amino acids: CASSPRLAAAYEQYF. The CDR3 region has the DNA TGTGCCAGCAGTCCGAGACTAGCGGCCGCCTACGAGCAGTACTTC.

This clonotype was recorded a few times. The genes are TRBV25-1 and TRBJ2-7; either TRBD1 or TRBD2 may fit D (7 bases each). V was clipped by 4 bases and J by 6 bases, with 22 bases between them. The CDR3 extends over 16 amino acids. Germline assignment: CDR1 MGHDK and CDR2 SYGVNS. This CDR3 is CASSGGGRGMPIEQYF. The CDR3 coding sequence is TGTGCCAGCAGTGGGGGGGGCAGGGGGATGCCTATCGAGCAGTACTTC.

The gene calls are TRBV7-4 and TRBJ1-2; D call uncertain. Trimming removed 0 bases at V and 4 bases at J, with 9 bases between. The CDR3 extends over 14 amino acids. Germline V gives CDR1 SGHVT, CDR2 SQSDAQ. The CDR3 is CASSLARVTYGYTF. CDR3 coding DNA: TGTGCCAGCAGCTTAGCCCGGGTTACCTATGGCTACACCTTC.

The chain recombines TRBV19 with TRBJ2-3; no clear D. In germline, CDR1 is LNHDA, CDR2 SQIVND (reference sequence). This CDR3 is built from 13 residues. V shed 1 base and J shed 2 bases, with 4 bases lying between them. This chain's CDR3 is CASSIGHTDTQYF. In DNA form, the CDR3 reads TGTGCCAGTAGTATAGGCCACACAGATACGCAGTATTTT.

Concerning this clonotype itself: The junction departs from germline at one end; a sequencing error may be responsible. CDR3 in DNA: TGTGCCAGCAGTTTAGGCAGGAACACTGAAGCTCTCTTT. The encoded protein is CASSLGRNTEALF. V and J are TRBV13 and TRBJ1-1; D unresolved. CDR1 is PRHDT, CDR2 FYEKMQ, per germline (reference sequence). CDR3 length: 13 residues. Complete variable domain (other parts from reference TRBV13 and TRBJ1-1): AAGVIQSPRHLIKEKRETATLKCYPIPRHDTVYWYQQGPGQDPQFLISFYEKMQSDKGSIPDRFSAQQFSDYHSELNMSSLELGDSALYFCASSLGRNTEALFGQGTRLTVV.

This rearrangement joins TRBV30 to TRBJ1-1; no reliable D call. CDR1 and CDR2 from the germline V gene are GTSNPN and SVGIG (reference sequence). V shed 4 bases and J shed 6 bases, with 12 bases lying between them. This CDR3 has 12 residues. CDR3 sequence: CAWNPGLAEAFF. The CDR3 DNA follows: TGTGCCTGGAACCCTGGGTTGGCTGAAGCTTTCTTT.

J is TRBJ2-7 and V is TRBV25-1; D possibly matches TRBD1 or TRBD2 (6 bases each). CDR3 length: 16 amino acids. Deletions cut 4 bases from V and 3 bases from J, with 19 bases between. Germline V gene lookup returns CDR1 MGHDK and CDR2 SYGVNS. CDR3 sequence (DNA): TGTGCCAGCAGTGGGGGGCCCCGGGGGACGGACTACGAGCAGTACTTC. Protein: CASSGGPRGTDYEQYF.

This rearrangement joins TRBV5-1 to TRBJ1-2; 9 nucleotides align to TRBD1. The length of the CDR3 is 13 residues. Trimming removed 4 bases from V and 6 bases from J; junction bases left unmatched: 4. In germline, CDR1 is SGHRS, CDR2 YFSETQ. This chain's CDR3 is CASSHWTGDGYTF. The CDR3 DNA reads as TGCGCCAGCAGCCACTGGACAGGGGATGGCTACACCTTC. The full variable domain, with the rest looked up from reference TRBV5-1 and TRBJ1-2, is KAGVTQTPRYLIKTRGQQVTLSCSPISGHRSVSWYQQTPGQGLQFLFEYFSETQRNKGNFPGRFSGRQFSNSRSEMNVSTLELGDSALYLCASSHWTGDGYTFGSGTRLTVV.